The rows below give T cell receptor beta chains drawn from one sample of a study of T cells in Graves' hyperthyroidism and ophthalmopathy. TCRdb re-called the multiplex PCR reads with MiXCR, one entry per CDR3 protein. Here the sample spans some 740,000 distinct CDR3 sequences, about 14% being singletons. The sequenced sample consisted of blood. The receptors were gathered from a woman in her late teens or twenties with Graves' hyperthyroidism. CDR3s include the opening cysteine and the closing phenylalanine or tryptophan. D genes are given only for firm matches. Clone size is given for some rows only: seen once, a few or many times, or a class if the clone is expanded.

j_gene: TRBJ2-2
abundance: many
d_gene: -
v_gene: TRBV11-2
CDR3nt: TGTGCCAGCAGCTTAGAACATTGGATGTTGGGACAGAACACCGGGGAGCTGTTTTTT
CDR3aa: CASSLEHWMLGQNTGELFF

j_gene: TRBJ2-1
abundance: -
d_gene: TRBD2
v_gene: TRBV20-1
CDR3nt: TGCAGTGAAGCCGGGGGGGGACTAGCGGACAATGAGCAGTTCTTC
CDR3aa: CSEAGGGLADNEQFF

j_gene: TRBJ2-5
abundance: -
d_gene: TRBD2
v_gene: TRBV19
CDR3nt: TGTGCCAGTAGTGGACTAGCGACTCTCGAAGAGACCCAGTACTTC
CDR3aa: CASSGLATLEETQYF

j_gene: TRBJ2-2
abundance: -
d_gene: -
v_gene: TRBV27
CDR3nt: TGTGCCAGCAGTTTATCCTACACCGGGGAGCTGTTTTTT
CDR3aa: CASSLSYTGELFF

j_gene: TRBJ2-7
abundance: few
d_gene: -
v_gene: TRBV7-9
CDR3nt: TGTGCCAGCAGCTTAGAAACCGAAGAGCAGTACTTC
CDR3aa: CASSLETEEQYF

j_gene: TRBJ1-2
abundance: many
d_gene: -
v_gene: TRBV6-1
CDR3nt: TGTGCCAGCAGTGTTGACAGGTTGGCCCGGGATGGCTACACCTTC
CDR3aa: CASSVDRLARDGYTF

j_gene: TRBJ1-2
abundance: many
d_gene: TRBD1
v_gene: TRBV27
CDR3nt: TGTGCCAGCAGTATCCGGACAGGGAACTATGGCTACACCTTC
CDR3aa: CASSIRTGNYGYTF

j_gene: TRBJ1-6
abundance: -
d_gene: -
v_gene: TRBV4-3
CDR3nt: TGCGCCAGCAGCCAAGAGAGGGGTTTCTATAATTCACCCCTCCACTTT
CDR3aa: CASSQERGFYNSPLHF

j_gene: TRBJ1-6
abundance: few
d_gene: -
v_gene: TRBV20-1
CDR3nt: TGCAGTGCTAGAATGTCTAAGGGGGGCGTGCTGCACTCACCCCTCCACTTT
CDR3aa: CSARMSKGGVLHSPLHF

j_gene: TRBJ2-7
abundance: few
d_gene: -
v_gene: TRBV7-2
CDR3nt: TGTGCCAGCAGCTTCAAGGGGTACGCGGACGAGCAGTACTTC
CDR3aa: CASSFKGYADEQYF

j_gene: TRBJ1-1
abundance: once
d_gene: -
v_gene: TRBV7-8
CDR3nt: TGTGCCAGCAGCTTATTCGTCAGGGCTACTGAAGCTTTCTTT
CDR3aa: CASSLFVRATEAFF

j_gene: TRBJ2-5
abundance: -
d_gene: TRBD2
v_gene: TRBV5-1
CDR3nt: TGCGCGCGCAGCTTGCGATCTAGCGGGAGGGCCTCGGGGGAGACCCAGTACTTC
CDR3aa: CARSLRSSGRASGETQYF

j_gene: TRBJ2-5
abundance: -
d_gene: -
v_gene: TRBV19
CDR3nt: TGTGCCACCGGAGAGATAAGAGGCCCTAAACAGTACTTC
CDR3aa: CATGEIRGPKQYF

j_gene: TRBJ1-1
abundance: -
d_gene: -
v_gene: TRBV4-1
CDR3nt: TGCGCCAGCAGCCAAGGGGGATGGACTGAAGCTTTCTTT
CDR3aa: CASSQGGWTEAFF

j_gene: TRBJ2-1
abundance: -
d_gene: -
v_gene: TRBV30
CDR3nt: TGTGCCTGGAGGTTTAATTACAATGAGCAGTTCTTC
CDR3aa: CAWRFNYNEQFF

j_gene: TRBJ2-2
abundance: many
d_gene: -
v_gene: TRBV28
CDR3nt: -
CDR3aa: CASILVGTGELFF

j_gene: TRBJ2-1
abundance: -
d_gene: TRBD2
v_gene: TRBV20-1
CDR3nt: TGCAGTGCTATAAGACTAGCGGGAGGGCGGTCCTACAATGAGCAGTTCTTC
CDR3aa: CSAIRLAGGRSYNEQFF

j_gene: TRBJ1-1
abundance: many
d_gene: TRBD1
v_gene: TRBV7-2
CDR3nt: TGTGCCAGCAGCGGCCGGGACAGGGGGCATGGTGAAGCTTTCTTT
CDR3aa: CASSGRDRGHGEAFF

j_gene: TRBJ2-6
abundance: -
d_gene: -
v_gene: TRBV12-3/TRBV12-4
CDR3nt: TGTGCCAGCAGTTTAATGGCTGGGGCCAACGTCCCGACTTTC
CDR3aa: CASSLMAGANVPTF

j_gene: TRBJ2-7
abundance: few
d_gene: -
v_gene: TRBV4-1
CDR3nt: TGCGCCAGCAGCCTGACGGACTATCGCGGACCCTACGAGCAGTACTTC
CDR3aa: CASSLTDYRGPYEQYF

j_gene: TRBJ2-7
abundance: few
d_gene: TRBD2
v_gene: TRBV3-1
CDR3nt: TGTGCCAGCAGACAGGAGCGGGAACCCTACGAGCAGTACTTC
CDR3aa: CASRQEREPYEQYF

j_gene: TRBJ2-2
abundance: -
d_gene: TRBD1
v_gene: TRBV6-2/TRBV6-3
CDR3nt: TGTGCCAGCAGCGAACAGGGGGCGCGCATCGGGGAGCTGTTTTTT
CDR3aa: CASSEQGARIGELFF

j_gene: TRBJ2-1
abundance: many
d_gene: TRBD2
v_gene: TRBV20-1
CDR3nt: TGCAGTGCTAGAGGCCTTAAGCGGGGTTCCTACAATGAGCAGTTCTTC
CDR3aa: CSARGLKRGSYNEQFF

j_gene: TRBJ2-1
abundance: few
d_gene: TRBD1
v_gene: TRBV7-3
CDR3nt: TGTGCCAGCAGCTTACTTCCTTGGACAGGGGGAAACAATGAGCAGTTCTTC
CDR3aa: CASSLLPWTGGNNEQFF

j_gene: TRBJ2-7
abundance: many
d_gene: -
v_gene: TRBV7-9
CDR3nt: TGTGCCAGCAGAGATACTAGTTGGGCCTCCTACGAGCAGTACTTC
CDR3aa: CASRDTSWASYEQYF

j_gene: TRBJ2-5
abundance: many
d_gene: TRBD2
v_gene: TRBV20-1
CDR3nt: TGCAGTGCTAGTTTGCCTAGCGGGAGCGAGACCCAGTACTTC
CDR3aa: CSASLPSGSETQYF

j_gene: TRBJ1-1
abundance: few
d_gene: -
v_gene: TRBV28
CDR3nt: TGTGCCAGCAGTTTAGATCCTCAGAACACTGAAGCTTTCTTT
CDR3aa: CASSLDPQNTEAFF

j_gene: TRBJ1-4
abundance: -
d_gene: -
v_gene: TRBV7-9
CDR3nt: TGTGCCAGCAGCTTAAATTTCGGTAGTAATGAAAAACTGTTTTTT
CDR3aa: CASSLNFGSNEKLFF